A selection of T cell receptor beta chains follows, all from one sample in a study of OX40 agonist ivuxolimab in advanced cancers. Produced via immunoSEQ multiplex PCR; TCRdb's table is partial and in-frame only. Of under 80,000 clones in the sample, about nine tenths were seen once. This specimen was CD4+ or CD8+ T cells sorted from blood, taken in a trial of the OX40 agonist ivuxolimab. The receptors here all came from an adult with an advanced solid tumor such as melanoma, head and neck, liver or kidney cancer. The CDR3 runs from the conserved cysteine through the conserved F or W. The order of the fields is V gene, J gene, clone size, CDR3 protein. Part of the rows lack a size; the others show once, few, many or a class for expanded clones.

>TRBV10-1|TRBJ1-1|NA
CASSKQRNTEAFF
>TRBV11-1|TRBJ2-3|NA
CASSWTPTDTQYF
>TRBV10-3|TRBJ1-2|NA
CAISESFLDGRENGYTF
>TRBV27|TRBJ1-1|NA
CASSLSTSGGTEAFF
>TRBV30|TRBJ1-1|few
CAWSTTANTEAFF
>TRBV13|TRBJ1-1|NA
CASGLGLLFTPENTEAFF
>TRBV6-5|TRBJ1-4|NA
CASSYSGGNEKLFF
>TRBV5-1|TRBJ1-1|NA
CASSSRTGGNREAFF
>TRBV6-1|TRBJ1-2|once
CASSTTGGYRYTF
>TRBV7-9|TRBJ1-5|NA
CASSLLSEATGSNQPQHF
>TRBV4-1|TRBJ2-1|NA
CASSQVTSGGASYRNEQFF
>TRBV11-2|TRBJ1-1|NA
CASSTGSGFTEAFF
>TRBV18|TRBJ1-4|NA
CASSPGGIGEKLFF
>TRBV4-3|TRBJ2-1|NA
CASSPRVGSYNEQFF
>TRBV7-8|TRBJ2-1|NA
CASTQGQSSYNEQFF
>TRBV10-3|TRBJ1-6|NA
CAISEGGGNSPLHF
>TRBV30|TRBJ2-7|NA
CAWSAGTGRYEQYF
>TRBV6-5|TRBJ2-3|NA
CASSLHTTDTQYF
>TRBV5-5|TRBJ2-7|NA
CASSLKNLAGAYLYEQYF